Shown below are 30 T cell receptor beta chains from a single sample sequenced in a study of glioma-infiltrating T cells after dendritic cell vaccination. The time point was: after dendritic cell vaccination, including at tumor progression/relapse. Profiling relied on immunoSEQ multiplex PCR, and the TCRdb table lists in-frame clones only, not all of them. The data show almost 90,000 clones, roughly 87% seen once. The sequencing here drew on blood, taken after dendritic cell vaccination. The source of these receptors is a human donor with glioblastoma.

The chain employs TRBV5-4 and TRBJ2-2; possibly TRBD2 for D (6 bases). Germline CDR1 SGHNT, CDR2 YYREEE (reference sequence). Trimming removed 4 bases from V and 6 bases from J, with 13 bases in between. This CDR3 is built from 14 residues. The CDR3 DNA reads TGTGCCAGCAGCCTAGCGATAGGTGCCGGGGAGCTGTTTTTT. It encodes CASSLAIGAGELFF.

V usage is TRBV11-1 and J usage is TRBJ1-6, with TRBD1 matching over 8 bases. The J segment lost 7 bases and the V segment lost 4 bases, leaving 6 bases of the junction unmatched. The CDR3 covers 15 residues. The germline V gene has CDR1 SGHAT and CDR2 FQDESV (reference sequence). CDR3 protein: CASSYRGQGNSPLHF. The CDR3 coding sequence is TGTGCCAGCAGCTATCGCGGACAGGGAAATTCACCCCTCCACTTT.

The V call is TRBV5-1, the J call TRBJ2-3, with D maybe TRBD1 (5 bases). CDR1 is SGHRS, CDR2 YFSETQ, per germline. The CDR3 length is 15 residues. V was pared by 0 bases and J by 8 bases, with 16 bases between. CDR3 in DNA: TGCGCCAGCAGCTTGGTTGGGTCCCCGCAGGGTACGCAGTATTTT. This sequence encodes CASSLVGSPQGTQYF.

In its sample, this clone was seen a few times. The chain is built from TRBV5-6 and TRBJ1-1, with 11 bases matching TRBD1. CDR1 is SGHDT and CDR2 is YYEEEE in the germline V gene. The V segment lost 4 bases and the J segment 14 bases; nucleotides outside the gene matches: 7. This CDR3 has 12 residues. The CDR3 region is CASSPGQGATFF. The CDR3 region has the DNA TGTGCCAGCAGCCCCGGACAGGGGGCGACATTCTTT.

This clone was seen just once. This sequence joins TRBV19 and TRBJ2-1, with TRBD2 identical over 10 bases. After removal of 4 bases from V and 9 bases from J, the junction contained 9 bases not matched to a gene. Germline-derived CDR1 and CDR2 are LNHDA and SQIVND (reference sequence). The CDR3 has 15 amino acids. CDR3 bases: TGTGCCAGTAGTAAGTCCTCGGCTAGCGGGGGTGAGCAGTTCTTC. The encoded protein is CASSKSSASGGEQFF.

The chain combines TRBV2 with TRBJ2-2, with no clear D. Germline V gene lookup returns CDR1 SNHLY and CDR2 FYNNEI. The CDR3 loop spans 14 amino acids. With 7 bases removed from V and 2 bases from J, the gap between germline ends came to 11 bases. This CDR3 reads CASKQTTNTGELFF. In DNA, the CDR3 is TGTGCCAGCAAGCAGACAACCAACACCGGGGAGCTGTTTTTT.

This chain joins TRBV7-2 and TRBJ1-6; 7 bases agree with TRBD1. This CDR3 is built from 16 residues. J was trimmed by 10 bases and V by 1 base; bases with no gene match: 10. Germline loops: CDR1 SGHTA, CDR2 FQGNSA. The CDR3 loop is CASSLVSGTDVSPLHF. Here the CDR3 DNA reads TGTGCCAGCAGCTTAGTGTCCGGGACAGACGTATCACCCCTCCACTTT.

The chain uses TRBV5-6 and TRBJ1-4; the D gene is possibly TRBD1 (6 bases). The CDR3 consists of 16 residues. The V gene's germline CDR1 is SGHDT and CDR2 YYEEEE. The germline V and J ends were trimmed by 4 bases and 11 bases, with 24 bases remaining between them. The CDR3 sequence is CASSPWFGATGQKLFF. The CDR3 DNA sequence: TGTGCCAGCAGCCCGTGGTTCGGGGCGACAGGTCAGAAACTGTTTTTT. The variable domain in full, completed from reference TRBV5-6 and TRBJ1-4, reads DAGVTQSPTHLIKTRGQQVTLRCSPKSGHDTVSWYQQALGQGPQFIFQYYEEEERQRGNFPDRFSGHQFPNYSSELNVNALLLGDSALYLCASSPWFGATGQKLFFGSGTQLSVL.

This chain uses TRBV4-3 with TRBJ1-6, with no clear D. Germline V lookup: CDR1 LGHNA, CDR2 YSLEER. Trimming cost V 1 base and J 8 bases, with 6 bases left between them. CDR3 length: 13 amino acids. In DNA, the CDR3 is TGCGCCAGCAGCCAAGGCACGGATTCACCCCTCCACTTT. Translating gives CASSQGTDSPLHF.

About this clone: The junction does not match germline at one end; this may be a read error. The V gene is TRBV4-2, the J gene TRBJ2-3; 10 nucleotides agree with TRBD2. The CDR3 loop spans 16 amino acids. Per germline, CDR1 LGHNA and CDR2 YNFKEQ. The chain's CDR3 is CASSQFTSGATGTQYF. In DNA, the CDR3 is TGTGCCAGCAGCCAATTCACTAGCGGGGCCACAGGTACGCAGTATTTT.

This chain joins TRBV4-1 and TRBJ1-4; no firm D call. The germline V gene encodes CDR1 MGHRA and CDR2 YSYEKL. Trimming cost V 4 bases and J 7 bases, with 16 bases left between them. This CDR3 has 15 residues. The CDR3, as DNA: TGCGCCAGCAGCCCCTACGGTCTCGGCGGTGAAAAACTGTTTTTT. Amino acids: CASSPYGLGGEKLFF.

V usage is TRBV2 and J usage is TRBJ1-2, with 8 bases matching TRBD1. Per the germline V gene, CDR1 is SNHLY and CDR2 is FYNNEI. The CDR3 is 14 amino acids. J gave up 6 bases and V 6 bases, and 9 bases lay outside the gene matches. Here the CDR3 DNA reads TGTGCCAGCAGCCCCTTACAGGGGGGGCATGGCTACACCTTC. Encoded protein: CASSPLQGGHGYTF.

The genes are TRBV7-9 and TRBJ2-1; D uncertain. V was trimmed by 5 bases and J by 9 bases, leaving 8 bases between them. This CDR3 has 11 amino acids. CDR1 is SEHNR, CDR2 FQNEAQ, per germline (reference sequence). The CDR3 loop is CASSRLSEQFF. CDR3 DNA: TGTGCCAGCAGCCGGTTGTCTGAGCAGTTCTTC. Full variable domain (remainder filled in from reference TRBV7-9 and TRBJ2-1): DTGVSQNPRHKITKRGQNVTFRCDPISEHNRLYWYRQTLGQGPEFLTYFQNEAQLEKSRLLSDRFSAERPKGSFSTLEIQRTEQGDSAMYLCASSRLSEQFFGPGTRLTVL.

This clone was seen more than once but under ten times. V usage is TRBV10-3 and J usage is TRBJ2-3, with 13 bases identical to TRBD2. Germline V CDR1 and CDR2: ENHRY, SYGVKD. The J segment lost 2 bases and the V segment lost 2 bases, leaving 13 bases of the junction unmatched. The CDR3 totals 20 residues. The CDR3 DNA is TGTGCCATCAGTGAGCCGACTAGCGGGGGGCCTACATCGTCCACAGATACGCAGTATTTT. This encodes CAISEPTSGGPTSSTDTQYF.

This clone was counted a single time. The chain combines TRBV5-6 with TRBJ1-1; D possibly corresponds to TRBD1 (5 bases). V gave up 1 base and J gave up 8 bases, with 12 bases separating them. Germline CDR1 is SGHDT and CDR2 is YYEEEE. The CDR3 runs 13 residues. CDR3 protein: CASSLMGRREAFF. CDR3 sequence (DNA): TGTGCCAGCAGCTTGATGGGGCGGCGGGAAGCTTTCTTT.

CDR3 nucleotide sequence: TGTGCCAGCACCCAAGGGGGAAGTAATTCACCCCTCCACTTT. This encodes CASTQGGSNSPLHF. The chain carries TRBV6-5 and TRBJ1-6, with D possibly TRBD1 on 6 matching bases. Germline values: CDR1 MNHEY, CDR2 SVGAGI. The CDR3 sequence is 14 residues long. V was cut by 7 bases and J by 6 bases, with 13 bases left in between.

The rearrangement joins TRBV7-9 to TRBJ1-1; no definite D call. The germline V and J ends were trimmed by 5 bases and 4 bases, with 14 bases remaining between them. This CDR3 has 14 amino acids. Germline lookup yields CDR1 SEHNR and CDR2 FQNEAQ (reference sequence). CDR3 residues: CASSPPRGATEAFF. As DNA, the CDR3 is TGTGCCAGCAGCCCGCCCAGAGGCGCCACTGAAGCTTTCTTT.

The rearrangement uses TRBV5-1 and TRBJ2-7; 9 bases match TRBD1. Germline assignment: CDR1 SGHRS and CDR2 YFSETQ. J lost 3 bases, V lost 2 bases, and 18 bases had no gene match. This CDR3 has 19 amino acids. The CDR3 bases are TGCGCCAGCAGCTTCGACACGGGACAGGGCTATAGGGCCTACTACGAGCAGTACTTC. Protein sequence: CASSFDTGQGYRAYYEQYF.

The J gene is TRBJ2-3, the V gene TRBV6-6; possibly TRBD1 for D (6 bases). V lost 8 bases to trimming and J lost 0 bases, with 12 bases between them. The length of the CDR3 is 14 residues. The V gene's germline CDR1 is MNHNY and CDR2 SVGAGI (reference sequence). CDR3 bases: TGTGCCAGCGGGGGCCGACCTAGCACAGATACGCAGTATTTT. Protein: CASGGRPSTDTQYF.

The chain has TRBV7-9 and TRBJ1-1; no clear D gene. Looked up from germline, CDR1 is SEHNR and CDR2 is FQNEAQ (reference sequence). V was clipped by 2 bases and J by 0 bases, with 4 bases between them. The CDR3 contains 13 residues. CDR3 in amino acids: CASSLYMNTEAFF. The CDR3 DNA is TGTGCCAGCAGCTTATATATGAACACTGAAGCTTTCTTT.

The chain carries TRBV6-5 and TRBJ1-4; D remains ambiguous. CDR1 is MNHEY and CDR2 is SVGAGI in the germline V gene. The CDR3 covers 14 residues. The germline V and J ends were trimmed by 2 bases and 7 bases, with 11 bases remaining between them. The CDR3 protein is CASSYGRGREKLFF. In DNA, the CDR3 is TGTGCCAGCAGTTACGGCAGAGGGCGTGAAAAACTGTTTTTT.

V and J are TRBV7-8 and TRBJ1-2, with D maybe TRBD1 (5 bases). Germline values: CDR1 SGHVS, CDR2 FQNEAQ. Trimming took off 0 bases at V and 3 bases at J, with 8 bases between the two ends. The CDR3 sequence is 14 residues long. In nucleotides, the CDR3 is TGTGCCAGCAGCTTAGCGGGGCAGCACTATGGCTACACCTTC. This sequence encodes CASSLAGQHYGYTF.

The CDR3 DNA follows: TGTGCCAGCAGCTCTCGAGATACGCAGTATTTT. Translation gives CASSSRDTQYF. The chain couples TRBV5-4 to TRBJ2-3; D is unresolved. The CDR3 totals 11 residues. Germline V gene lookup returns CDR1 SGHNT and CDR2 YYREEE (reference sequence). V lost 3 bases and J lost 5, with 4 bases in between.

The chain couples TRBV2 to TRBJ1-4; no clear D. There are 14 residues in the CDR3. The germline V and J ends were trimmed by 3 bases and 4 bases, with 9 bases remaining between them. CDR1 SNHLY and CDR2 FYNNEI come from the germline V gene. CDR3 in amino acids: CASSDTRINEKLFF. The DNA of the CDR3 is TGTGCCAGCAGTGATACGAGGATTAATGAAAAACTGTTTTTT.

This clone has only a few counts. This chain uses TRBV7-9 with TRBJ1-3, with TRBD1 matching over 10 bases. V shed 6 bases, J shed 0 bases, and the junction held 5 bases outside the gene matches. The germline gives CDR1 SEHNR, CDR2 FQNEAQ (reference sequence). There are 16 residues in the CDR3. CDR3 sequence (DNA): TGTGCCAGCAGGTCGGACAGGGGGTACTCTGGAAACACCATATATTTT. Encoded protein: CASRSDRGYSGNTIYF.

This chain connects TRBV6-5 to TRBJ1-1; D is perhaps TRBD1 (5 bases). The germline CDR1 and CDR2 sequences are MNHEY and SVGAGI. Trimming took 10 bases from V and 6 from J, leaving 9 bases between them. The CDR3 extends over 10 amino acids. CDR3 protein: CATGRAEAFF. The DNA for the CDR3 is TGTGCCACAGGGAGGGCTGAAGCTTTCTTT.

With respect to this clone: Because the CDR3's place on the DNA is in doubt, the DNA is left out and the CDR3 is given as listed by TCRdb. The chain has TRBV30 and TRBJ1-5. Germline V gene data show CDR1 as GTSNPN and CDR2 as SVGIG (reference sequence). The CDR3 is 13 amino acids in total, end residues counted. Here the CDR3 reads CAWSLERDQPQHF.

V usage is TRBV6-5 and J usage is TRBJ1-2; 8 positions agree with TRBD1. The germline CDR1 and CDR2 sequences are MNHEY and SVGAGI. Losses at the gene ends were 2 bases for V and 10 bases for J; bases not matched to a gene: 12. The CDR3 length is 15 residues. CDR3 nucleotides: TGTGCCAGCAGTTACCAAAAGCTGACAGGGGATGTCTACACCTTC. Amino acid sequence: CASSYQKLTGDVYTF.

The CDR3 DNA reads as TGCGCCAGCAGAGAAGAGGAGGGGCCCCTTCCCTACGAGCAGTACTTC. The encoded protein is CASREEEGPLPYEQYF. This chain uses TRBV23-1 with TRBJ2-7, with a weak D call TRBD2 (6 bases). TRBV23-1 is filed as an ORF, its function uncertain. The CDR3 is 16 amino acids. Trimming stripped 6 bases from V and 2 bases from J, with 20 bases between.

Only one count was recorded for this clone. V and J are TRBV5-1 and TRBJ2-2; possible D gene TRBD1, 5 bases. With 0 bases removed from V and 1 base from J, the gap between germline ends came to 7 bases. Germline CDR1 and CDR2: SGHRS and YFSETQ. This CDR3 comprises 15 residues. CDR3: CASSLGGRNTGELFF. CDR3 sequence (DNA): TGCGCCAGCAGCTTGGGGGGCCGGAACACCGGGGAGCTGTTTTTT. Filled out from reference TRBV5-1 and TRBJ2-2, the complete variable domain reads KAGVTQTPRYLIKTRGQQVTLSCSPISGHRSVSWYQQTPGQGLQFLFEYFSETQRNKGNFPGRFSGRQFSNSRSEMNVSTLELGDSALYLCASSLGGRNTGELFFGEGSRLTVL.